Shown below are 14 T cell receptor beta chains from a single sample sequenced in a study of OX40 agonist ivuxolimab in advanced cancers. Only in-frame clones appear in the TCRdb table, and some are missing; sequencing was by immunoSEQ multiplex PCR. The sample lists 50,000 or so clones, approximately 88% occurring once. This material consisted of CD4+ or CD8+ T cells sorted from blood, taken in a trial of the OX40 agonist ivuxolimab. These TCRs come from an adult with an advanced solid tumor such as melanoma, head and neck, liver or kidney cancer.

This clone appeared a single time. V is TRBV15 and J is TRBJ2-7; 11 bases match TRBD2. The V gene end was trimmed by 5 bases and the J gene end by 5 bases; junction bases not matched to a gene: 17. The CDR3 runs to 18 residues. Germline V gene data show CDR1 as LNHNV and CDR2 as YYDKDF (reference sequence). Written as DNA, the CDR3 is TGTGCCACCAGCTCCCGTGGGATCCCGGGACTAGCGGACCACGAGCAGTACTTC. Its protein product is CATSSRGIPGLADHEQYF.

This chain joins TRBV4-2 and TRBJ2-2; 10 nucleotides agree with TRBD2. Germline CDR1 and CDR2: LGHNA and YNFKEQ. This CDR3 is built from 18 residues. Trimming at V came to 1 base and at J to 4 bases, leaving 9 bases not matched to a gene. The CDR3 region is CASSQAWGTSVGTGELFF. The DNA for the CDR3 is TGTGCCAGCAGCCAAGCGTGGGGGACTAGCGTTGGCACCGGGGAGCTGTTTTTT.

The CDR3 DNA follows: TGTGCCAGCAGCTTAGCCATACTAGCGGGAGCGGATACGCAGTATTTT. Translation: CASSLAILAGADTQYF. The chain employs TRBV7-6 and TRBJ2-3; 11 positions match TRBD2. V lost 0 bases, J lost 6 bases, and 5 bases stayed unmatched. This CDR3 region has 16 residues. Germline CDR1 SGHVS, CDR2 FNYEAQ.

The V and J genes are TRBV7-2 and TRBJ2-7; 9 bases match TRBD1. The CDR3 loop spans 16 amino acids. From germline, CDR1 is SGHTA and CDR2 FQGNSA. With V trimmed by 5 bases and J by 7 bases, 15 bases remained unmatched. CDR3 nucleotide sequence: TGTGCCAGCAGCGCCTACCCGGGACAGGGCCAGGGGGAGCAGTACGTC. Translating gives CASSAYPGQGQGEQYV.

The chain is built from TRBV1 and TRBJ2-1; whether TRBD2, the table's D call, matches the DNA was not checked. TRBV1 is deemed a pseudogene. CDR3 length: 17 residues. In DNA, the CDR3 is TGCACCAGCAGCCAAGGGGGTACTAGCGGGAGTGAGGATGAGCAGTTCTTC. Translating gives CTSSQGGTSGSEDEQFF.

This chain joins TRBV27 and TRBJ2-1, with D uncertain. V was shortened by 5 bases and J by 9 bases, with 8 bases between the two germline ends. CDR1 is MNHEY and CDR2 is SMNVEV in the germline V gene (reference sequence). This CDR3 is 11 amino acids long. CDR3 in DNA: TGTGCCAGCAGTAAATCCACTGAGCAGTTCTTC. This translates into CASSKSTEQFF.

CDR3 region: CAWSAPGQGAYSPLHF. The DNA for the CDR3 is TGTGCCTGGAGTGCGCCGGGACAGGGGGCTTATTCACCCCTCCACTTT. The chain couples TRBV30 to TRBJ1-6; TRBD1 aligns across 12 bases. Trimming cost V 1 base and J 8 bases; bases outside gene matches: 6. The CDR3 has 16 amino acids. Germline CDR1 and CDR2: GTSNPN and SVGIG (reference sequence).

The table lists this clone with a count of one. V usage is TRBV5-1 and J usage is TRBJ2-2; 9 bases match TRBD2. The ends lost 4 bases at V and 5 bases at J; junction bases unmatched: 6. Germline values: CDR1 SGHRS, CDR2 YFSETQ. This CDR3 comprises 15 residues. The CDR3 DNA reads TGCGCCAGCAGCCTGACTAGCGGTGAGACCGGGGAGCTGTTTTTT. Amino acids: CASSLTSGETGELFF.

The chain employs TRBV27 and TRBJ2-5, with D unclear. The CDR3 is made up of 16 amino acids. V was cut by 10 bases and J by 0 bases, with 21 bases left in between. CDR1 is MNHEY, CDR2 SMNVEV, per germline (reference sequence). The CDR3 is CATTIDLFADQETQYF. The CDR3 bases are TGTGCCACCACCATCGATCTTTTTGCGGACCAAGAGACCCAGTACTTC.

This clone has a handful of counts. Within the sample, other DNA sequences also encode this same CDR3. The J gene is TRBJ1-5, the V gene TRBV4-1, with TRBD1 matching over 7 bases. The CDR3 length is 13 residues. Per the germline V gene, CDR1 is MGHRA and CDR2 is YSYEKL. The V gene end was trimmed by 4 bases and the J gene end by 5 bases; junction bases not matched to a gene: 2. The DNA for the CDR3 is TGCGCCAGCAGCCGACAGGGTCATCAGCCCCAGCATTTT. Protein: CASSRQGHQPQHF.

The chain links TRBV4-3 to TRBJ1-3; 9 nucleotides match TRBD1. CDR1 and CDR2 from the germline V gene are LGHNA and YSLEER. CDR3 length equals 17 residues. Unmatched junction bases numbered 10, after V lost 4 bases and J lost 3 bases. The chain's CDR3 is CASSPVLQGAFGNTIYF. In nucleotides, the CDR3 is TGCGCCAGCAGCCCCGTACTACAGGGGGCTTTTGGAAACACCATATATTTT.

The rearrangement joins TRBV28 to TRBJ2-7; D unclear. V lost 4 bases to trimming and J lost 3 bases, with 10 bases between them. The V gene's germline CDR1 is MDHEN and CDR2 SYDVKM. The CDR3 spans 13 residues. The DNA for the CDR3 is TGTGCCAGCAGTTCGACCCCAAACTACGAGCAGTACTTC. Protein sequence: CASSSTPNYEQYF.

This clone was picked up one time. The CDR3 sequence: CASRQQGGDSEQYV. The CDR3 DNA reads as TGTGCCAGCAGGCAGCAGGGAGGGGATAGCGAGCAGTACGTC. The rearrangement links TRBV6-1 to TRBJ2-7, with 7 bases identical to TRBD2. The ends lost 6 bases at V and 6 bases at J; junction bases unmatched: 11. The CDR3 spans 14 residues. Germline CDR1 is MNHNS and CDR2 is SASEGT.

This chain connects TRBV6-6 to TRBJ2-7, with TRBD2 matching over 7 bases. Germline lookup yields CDR1 MNHNY and CDR2 SVGAGI (reference sequence). This CDR3 comprises 12 residues. With 10 bases clipped from V and 6 bases from J, the junction kept 9 bases outside the gene matches. The chain's CDR3 is CATETSSFEQYF. CDR3 DNA: TGTGCCACCGAGACTAGCTCGTTCGAGCAGTACTTC.